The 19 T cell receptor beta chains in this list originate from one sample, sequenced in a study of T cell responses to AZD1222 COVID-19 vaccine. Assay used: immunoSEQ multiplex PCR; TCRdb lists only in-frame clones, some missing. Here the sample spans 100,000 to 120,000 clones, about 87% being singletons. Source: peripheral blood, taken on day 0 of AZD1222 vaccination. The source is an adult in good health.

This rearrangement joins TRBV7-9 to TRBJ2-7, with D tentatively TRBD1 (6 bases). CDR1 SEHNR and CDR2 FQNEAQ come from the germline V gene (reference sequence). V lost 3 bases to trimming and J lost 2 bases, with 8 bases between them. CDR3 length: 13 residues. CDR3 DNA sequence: TGTGCCAGCAGCTTGGACAGCACCTACGAGCAGTACTTC. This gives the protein CASSLDSTYEQYF.

CDR3 nucleotides: TGCGCCAGCAGCTTGGGGGCAGGGGATGGCTACACCTTC. Translated, it gives CASSLGAGDGYTF. The rearrangement joins TRBV5-1 to TRBJ1-2, with D tentatively TRBD1 (6 bases). Germline-derived CDR1 and CDR2 are SGHRS and YFSETQ. The ends were cut back, 0 bases at V and 6 bases at J, with 9 bases in the middle. The CDR3 is 13 amino acids.

CDR3 in amino acids: CASSQYRGGGGYNSPLHF. CDR3 coding DNA: TGTGCCAGCTCACAATACCGGGGCGGCGGGGGCTATAATTCACCCCTCCACTTT. The chain uses TRBV18 and TRBJ1-6, with D maybe TRBD1 (5 bases). Germline CDR1 is KGHSH and CDR2 is LQKENI. Trimming took off 4 bases at V and 3 bases at J, with 19 bases between the two ends. The CDR3 sequence is 18 residues long.

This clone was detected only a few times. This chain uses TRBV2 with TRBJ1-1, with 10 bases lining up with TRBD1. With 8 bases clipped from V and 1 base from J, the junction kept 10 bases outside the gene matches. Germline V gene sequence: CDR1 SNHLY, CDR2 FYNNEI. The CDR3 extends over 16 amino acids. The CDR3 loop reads CASLLEGQGTNTEAFF. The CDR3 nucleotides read TGTGCCAGCCTCCTAGAGGGACAGGGGACGAACACTGAAGCTTTCTTT. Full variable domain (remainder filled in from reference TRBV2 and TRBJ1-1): EPEVTQTPSHQVTQMGQEVILRCVPISNHLYFYWYRQILGQKVEFLVSFYNNEISEKSEIFDDQFSVERPDGSNFTLKIRSTKLEDSAMYFCASLLEGQGTNTEAFFGQGTRLTVV.

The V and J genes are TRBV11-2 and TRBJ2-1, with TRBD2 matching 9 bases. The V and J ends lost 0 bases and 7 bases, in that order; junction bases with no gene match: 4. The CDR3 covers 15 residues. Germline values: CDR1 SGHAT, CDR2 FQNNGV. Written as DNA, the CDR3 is TGTGCCAGCAGCTTAGAGACTAGCGGACGGAATGAGCAGTTCTTC. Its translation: CASSLETSGRNEQFF.

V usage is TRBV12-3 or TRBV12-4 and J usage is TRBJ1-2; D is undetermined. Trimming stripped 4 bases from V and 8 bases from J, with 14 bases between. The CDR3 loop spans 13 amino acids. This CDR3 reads CASSYVVSRGYTF. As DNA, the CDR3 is TGTGCCAGCAGTTACGTGGTATCAAGGGGCTACACCTTC.

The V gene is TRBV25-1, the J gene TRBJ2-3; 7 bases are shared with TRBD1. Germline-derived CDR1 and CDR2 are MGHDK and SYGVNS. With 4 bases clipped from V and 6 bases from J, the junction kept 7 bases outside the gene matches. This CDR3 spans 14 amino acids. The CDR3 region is CASSVSGQSDTQYF. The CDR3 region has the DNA TGTGCCAGCAGTGTTTCGGGACAGTCGGATACGCAGTATTTT.

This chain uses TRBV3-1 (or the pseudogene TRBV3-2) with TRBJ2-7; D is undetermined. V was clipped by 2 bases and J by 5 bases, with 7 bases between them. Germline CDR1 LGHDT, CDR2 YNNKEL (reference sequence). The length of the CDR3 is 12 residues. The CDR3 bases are TGTGCCAGCAGCCAATTCATTGACGAGCAGTACTTC. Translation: CASSQFIDEQYF.

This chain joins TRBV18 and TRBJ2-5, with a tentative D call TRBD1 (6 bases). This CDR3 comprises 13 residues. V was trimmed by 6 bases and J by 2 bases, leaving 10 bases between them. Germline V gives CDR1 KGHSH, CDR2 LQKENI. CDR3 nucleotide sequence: TGTGCCAGCTCCAGGACAGCTCAAGAGACCCAGTACTTC. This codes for CASSRTAQETQYF.

The CDR3 spells CAGGRGVGYEQYF. The CDR3 DNA sequence: TGCGCCGGGGGGCGGGGAGTAGGCTACGAGCAGTACTTC. The chain combines TRBV4-1 with TRBJ2-7, with D perhaps being TRBD1 or TRBD2 (6 bases each). From germline, CDR1 is MGHRA and CDR2 YSYEKL. V lost 11 bases and J lost 3, with 17 bases in between. The CDR3 is 13 amino acids.

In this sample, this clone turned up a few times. CDR3 nucleotide sequence: TGTGCCAGCAGCCCGCTGGGAGCAGCGAATGGCTACACCTTC. Translated, it gives CASSPLGAANGYTF. The V and J genes are TRBV3-1 (or the pseudogene TRBV3-2) and TRBJ1-2; the D is unclear. CDR1 and CDR2 from the germline V gene are LGHDT and YNNKEL (reference sequence). Trimming cost V 4 bases and J 6 bases, with 15 bases left between them. The CDR3 runs to 14 residues.

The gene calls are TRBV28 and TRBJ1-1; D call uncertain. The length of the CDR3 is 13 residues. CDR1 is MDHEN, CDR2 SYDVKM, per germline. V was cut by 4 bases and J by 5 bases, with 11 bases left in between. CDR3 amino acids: CASSSHSRTEAFF. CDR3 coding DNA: TGTGCCAGCAGTTCCCACAGTCGGACTGAAGCTTTCTTT. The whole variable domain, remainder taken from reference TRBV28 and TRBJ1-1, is DVKVTQSSRYLVKRTGEKVFLECVQDMDHENMFWYRQDPGLGLRLIYFSYDVKMKEKGDIPEGYSVSREKKERFSLILESASTNQTSMYLCASSSHSRTEAFFGQGTRLTVV.

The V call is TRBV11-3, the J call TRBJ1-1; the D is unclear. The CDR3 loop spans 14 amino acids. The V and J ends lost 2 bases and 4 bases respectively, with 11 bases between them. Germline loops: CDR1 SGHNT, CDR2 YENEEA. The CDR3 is CASSLKGGSTEAFF. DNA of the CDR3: TGTGCCAGCAGCTTAAAGGGTGGGAGCACTGAAGCTTTCTTT.

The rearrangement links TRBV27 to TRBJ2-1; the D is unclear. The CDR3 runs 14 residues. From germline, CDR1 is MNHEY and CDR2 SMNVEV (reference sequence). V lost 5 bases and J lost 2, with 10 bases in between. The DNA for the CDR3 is TGTGCCAGCAGTCCCTCGACGGCCTACAATGAGCAGTTCTTC. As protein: CASSPSTAYNEQFF.

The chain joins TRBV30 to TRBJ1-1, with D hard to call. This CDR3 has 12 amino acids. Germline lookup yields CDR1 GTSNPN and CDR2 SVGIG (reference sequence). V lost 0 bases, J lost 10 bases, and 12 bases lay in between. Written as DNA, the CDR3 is TGTGCCTGGAGTGTAGTATCGGGGAGAGCTTTCTTT. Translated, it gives CAWSVVSGRAFF.

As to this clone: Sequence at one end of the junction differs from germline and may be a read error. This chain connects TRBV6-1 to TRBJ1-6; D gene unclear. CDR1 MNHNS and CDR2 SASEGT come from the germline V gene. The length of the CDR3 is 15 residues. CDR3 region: CASNEIWTANSPLHF. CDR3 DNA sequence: TGTGCCAGCAATGAAATTTGGACCGCAAATTCACCCCTCCACTTT.

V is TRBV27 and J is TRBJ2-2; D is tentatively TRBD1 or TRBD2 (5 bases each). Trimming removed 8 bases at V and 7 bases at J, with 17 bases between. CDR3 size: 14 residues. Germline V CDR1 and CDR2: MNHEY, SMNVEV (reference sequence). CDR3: CASRRQGRIGELFF. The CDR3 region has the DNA TGTGCCAGCCGGAGGCAGGGTCGGATCGGGGAGCTGTTTTTT.

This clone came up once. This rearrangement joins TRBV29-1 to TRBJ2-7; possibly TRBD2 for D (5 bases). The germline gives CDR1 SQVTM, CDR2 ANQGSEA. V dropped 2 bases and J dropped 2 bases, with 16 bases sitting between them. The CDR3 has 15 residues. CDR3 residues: CSVESEAGDAYEQYF. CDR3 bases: TGCAGCGTTGAATCGGAGGCCGGCGACGCCTACGAGCAGTACTTC.

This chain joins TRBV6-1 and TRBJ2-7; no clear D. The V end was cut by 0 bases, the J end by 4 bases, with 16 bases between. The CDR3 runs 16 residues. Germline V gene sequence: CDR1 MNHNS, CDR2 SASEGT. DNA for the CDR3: TGTGCCAGCAGTGAAGCGGCAGGTTCTATGGGTTACGAGCAGTACTTC. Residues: CASSEAAGSMGYEQYF.